This entry is about one T cell receptor (beta chain). The CDR3 consists of 15 residues. Per the germline V gene, CDR1 is SGHAT and CDR2 is FQNNGV. The junction had 4 bases not matched to a gene; V was cut back by 0 bases and J by 5 bases. The data originate from a study of blood T cell repertoires in COVID-19. Study information: The origin of the acute and convalescent COVID-19 samples was the United States, Italy and Spain. From T cells, B-cell-depleted T cells, or PBMCs came the material, which was cDNA or gDNA.

Authors' processing steps: Estimates of nucleated cell counts were drawn from the amplification of reference gene primers. Sequencing was performed with immunoSEQ multiplex PCR; in TCRdb, only in-frame clones are kept and a portion is missing. V and J calls and clone size follow that table, whereas D and trimming were derived from the DNA. The table records 25,000 or so clones, 88% of them present only once. The sample consisted of peripheral blood. V and J are TRBV11-2 and TRBJ1-1, with 9 bases matching TRBD1. The origin of this receptor is a woman in her 50s with active COVID-19. The CDR3 coding sequence is TGTGCCAGCAGCTTAGATGGGACAGGGTTTACTGAAGCTTTCTTT. Translation gives CASSLDGTGFTEAFF. Together with reference TRBV11-2 and TRBJ1-1, the CDR3 gives the full variable domain: EAGVAQSPRYKIIEKRQSVAFWCNPISGHATLYWYQQILGQGPKLLIQFQNNGVVDDSQLPKDRFSAERLKGVDSTLKIQPAKLEDSAVYLCASSLDGTGFTEAFFGQGTRLTVV.